A selection of T cell receptor beta chains follows, all from one sample in a study of vaccination and CD4 T cells after COVID-19. The antigens of these receptors remain unknown. In TCRdb, the PCR reads were re-called with MiXCR into one record per CDR3 protein. The sample lists about 19,000 distinct CDR3 sequences, roughly 48% occurring once. The specimen comprised CD4+ T cells from blood, cultured in vitro, sampled before SARS-CoV-2 vaccination. Source of these receptors: a human donor who had recovered from COVID-19. Each CDR3 is given with its conserved first and last residue. The order of the fields is V gene, D gene, J gene, clone size, CDR3 DNA, CDR3 protein. A D gene is named only where the DNA matches it firmly. Not all rows give a size; the values are once, few, many and, for expanded clones, a class.

V gene: TRBV20-1; D gene: TRBD2; J gene: TRBJ2-5; clone size: few; CDR3 DNA: TGCAGTGCTAGACCCCCTAGCGGGAGTTTAGGGCAAGAGACCCAGTACTTC; CDR3 protein: CSARPPSGSLGQETQYF
V gene: TRBV6-2/TRBV6-3; D gene: -; J gene: TRBJ1-5; clone size: -; CDR3 DNA: TGTGCCAGCAGTAACAGGTTAAATCAGCCCCAGCATTTT; CDR3 protein: CASSNRLNQPQHF
V gene: TRBV11-1; D gene: TRBD2; J gene: TRBJ2-7; clone size: -; CDR3 DNA: TGTGCCAGCAGCGCCGGCGGGGGGCCAAGGTACGAGCAGTACTTC; CDR3 protein: CASSAGGGPRYEQYF
V gene: TRBV19; D gene: TRBD1; J gene: TRBJ1-2; clone size: -; CDR3 DNA: TGTGCCAGTAGTACGAGAGACGGGACAGGGTTCTATGGCTACACCTTC; CDR3 protein: CASSTRDGTGFYGYTF
V gene: TRBV14; D gene: -; J gene: TRBJ1-1; clone size: -; CDR3 DNA: TGTGCCAGCAGCCTCCTGAATGGGAACACTGAAGCTTTCTTT; CDR3 protein: CASSLLNGNTEAFF
V gene: TRBV19; D gene: TRBD1; J gene: TRBJ1-1; clone size: -; CDR3 DNA: TGTGCCAGTCTCCGCGGAGGGACAGGGGGCACTGAAGCTTTCTTT; CDR3 protein: CASLRGGTGGTEAFF
V gene: TRBV20-1; D gene: TRBD1; J gene: TRBJ1-6; clone size: few; CDR3 DNA: TGCAGTGCTAGCTTGTCGGGACAGGGAAATTCACCCCTCCACTTT; CDR3 protein: CSASLSGQGNSPLHF
V gene: TRBV7-9; D gene: TRBD1; J gene: TRBJ2-5; clone size: -; CDR3 DNA: TGTGCCAGCAGCTTAGCCGGGACAGGGACAATCGGCCAGTACTTC; CDR3 protein: CASSLAGTGTIGQYF
V gene: TRBV20-1; D gene: TRBD1; J gene: TRBJ1-2; clone size: few; CDR3 DNA: TGCAGTGCCCGTCTCGGTACAGGGGTGGGTATAGGAGGCTACACCTTC; CDR3 protein: CSARLGTGVGIGGYTF
V gene: TRBV19; D gene: -; J gene: TRBJ1-5; clone size: few; CDR3 DNA: TGTGCCAGTAGTAGGTTAATTTGGACGGGAGTGGCCTATAGCAATCAGCCCCAGCATTTT; CDR3 protein: CASSRLIWTGVAYSNQPQHF
V gene: TRBV7-3; D gene: TRBD2; J gene: TRBJ2-1; clone size: -; CDR3 DNA: TGTGCCAGCAGCTCAGGGACTAGCGGGAGTGTCAATGAGCAGTTCTTC; CDR3 protein: CASSSGTSGSVNEQFF
V gene: TRBV20-1; D gene: -; J gene: TRBJ1-1; clone size: -; CDR3 DNA: TGCAGAGGACAGCTGAACACTGAAGCTTTCTTT; CDR3 protein: CRGQLNTEAFF
V gene: TRBV7-2; D gene: -; J gene: TRBJ2-3; clone size: -; CDR3 DNA: TGTGCCAGCAGCTTACCAGGGGGGTTCACAGATACGCAGTATTTT; CDR3 protein: CASSLPGGFTDTQYF
V gene: TRBV28; D gene: -; J gene: TRBJ2-7; clone size: -; CDR3 DNA: TGTGCCAGCAGTTTAGCGGAGGGGAGTCGTGAACAGTACTTC; CDR3 protein: CASSLAEGSREQYF
V gene: TRBV6-1; D gene: TRBD2; J gene: TRBJ2-3; clone size: -; CDR3 DNA: TGTGCCAGCAGCTTACGGCCTAGCGGGAGCACAGATACGCAGTATTTT; CDR3 protein: CASSLRPSGSTDTQYF
V gene: TRBV6-5; D gene: -; J gene: TRBJ2-1; clone size: -; CDR3 DNA: TGTGCCAGCAGTTACCTTACCCTAGGAAGTGAGCAGTTCTTC; CDR3 protein: CASSYLTLGSEQFF
V gene: TRBV11-2; D gene: TRBD1; J gene: TRBJ2-7; clone size: -; CDR3 DNA: TGTGCCAGCAGCTTAGTTACGGGACAGGGATCCTCCTACGAGCAGTACTTC; CDR3 protein: CASSLVTGQGSSYEQYF
V gene: TRBV7-9; D gene: -; J gene: TRBJ2-5; clone size: few; CDR3 DNA: TGTGCCAGCAGTCTCTACGCGGACCAGACCCAGTACTTC; CDR3 protein: CASSLYADQTQYF
V gene: TRBV29-1; D gene: TRBD2; J gene: TRBJ2-1; clone size: -; CDR3 DNA: TGCAGCGTTGAAGAGCCAGCGGGAGTCAATGAGCAGTTCTTC; CDR3 protein: CSVEEPAGVNEQFF
V gene: TRBV7-2; D gene: -; J gene: TRBJ2-5; clone size: -; CDR3 DNA: TGTGCCAGCAGCTTAGGTCCAGAGACCCAGTACTTC; CDR3 protein: CASSLGPETQYF
V gene: TRBV7-9; D gene: -; J gene: TRBJ2-7; clone size: -; CDR3 DNA: TGTGCCAGCAGCTTAGGTTATGCTAGCGGGACAGGGGAGCAGTACTTC; CDR3 protein: CASSLGYASGTGEQYF
V gene: TRBV27; D gene: TRBD1; J gene: TRBJ2-5; clone size: few; CDR3 DNA: TGTGCCAGCAGTTCTGGGATTTCGGACAGGGGATTAGAGACCCAGTACTTC; CDR3 protein: CASSSGISDRGLETQYF
V gene: TRBV15; D gene: -; J gene: TRBJ2-2; clone size: -; CDR3 DNA: TGTGCCACCAGGGGGGCCGGACGCGCGAACACCGGGGAGCTGTTTTTT; CDR3 protein: CATRGAGRANTGELFF
V gene: TRBV7-9; D gene: -; J gene: TRBJ1-1; clone size: -; CDR3 DNA: TGTGCCAGCAGCGTACCCCGCGGGAGGGGGACTATGAACACTGAAGCTTTCTTT; CDR3 protein: CASSVPRGRGTMNTEAFF
V gene: TRBV7-2; D gene: -; J gene: TRBJ2-3; clone size: -; CDR3 DNA: TGTGCCAGCAGCTTCAGAGGAGCGGGCCCTATCACAGATACGCAGTATTTT; CDR3 protein: CASSFRGAGPITDTQYF
V gene: TRBV25-1; D gene: -; J gene: TRBJ2-7; clone size: -; CDR3 DNA: TGTGCCAGCAGTGAATATCCAAACACCTACGAGCAGTACTTC; CDR3 protein: CASSEYPNTYEQYF
V gene: TRBV27; D gene: -; J gene: TRBJ1-1; clone size: -; CDR3 DNA: TGTGCCAGCAGGACCATGAACACTGAAGCTTTCTTT; CDR3 protein: CASRTMNTEAFF
V gene: TRBV2; D gene: -; J gene: TRBJ2-7; clone size: -; CDR3 DNA: TGTGCCAGCCTTCCCGTGCTGTACAACGAGCAGTACTTC; CDR3 protein: CASLPVLYNEQYF
V gene: TRBV30; D gene: -; J gene: TRBJ2-7; clone size: -; CDR3 DNA: TGTGCCTGGAGTGTAGTTGGAGGGGAACGGAGCGGGACAGCCGAGCAGTACTTC; CDR3 protein: CAWSVVGGERSGTAEQYF
V gene: TRBV5-4; D gene: -; J gene: TRBJ2-5; clone size: -; CDR3 DNA: TGTGCCAGCAGCTTTCGTGCACTCCAAGAGACCCAGTACTTC; CDR3 protein: CASSFRALQETQYF
V gene: TRBV20-1; D gene: TRBD2; J gene: TRBJ2-1; clone size: -; CDR3 DNA: TGCAGTGCTAGAGGGCTTAAGCGGGAGGGCCGTATGTTCTTC; CDR3 protein: CSARGLKREGRMFF
V gene: TRBV19; D gene: -; J gene: TRBJ2-3; clone size: -; CDR3 DNA: TGTGCCAGTAGTATCGGGGGACCCACAGATACGCAGTATTTT; CDR3 protein: CASSIGGPTDTQYF
V gene: TRBV7-9; D gene: TRBD2; J gene: TRBJ2-7; clone size: few; CDR3 DNA: TGTGCCAGCAGCTTAGGGACTAGCGGGAGGTACGAGCAGTACTTC; CDR3 protein: CASSLGTSGRYEQYF
V gene: TRBV28; D gene: TRBD1; J gene: TRBJ1-5; clone size: -; CDR3 DNA: TGTGCCAGCAGTTTATCCCTGGACAGGGGGCGATATCAGCCCCAGCATTTT; CDR3 protein: CASSLSLDRGRYQPQHF
V gene: TRBV6-5; D gene: TRBD2; J gene: TRBJ2-1; clone size: -; CDR3 DNA: TGTGCCAGCAGTTCCAGGACTAGCGGACCCCCTGAGCAGTTCTTC; CDR3 protein: CASSSRTSGPPEQFF
V gene: TRBV19; D gene: -; J gene: TRBJ2-2; clone size: -; CDR3 DNA: TGTGCCAGTACCCAGCCACTAGCTGGCACCGGGGAGCTGTTTTTT; CDR3 protein: CASTQPLAGTGELFF
V gene: TRBV7-9; D gene: TRBD2; J gene: TRBJ2-7; clone size: few; CDR3 DNA: TGTGCCAGCAGCTCCCCCAGGGAGCGGGATTGGTACTTC; CDR3 protein: CASSSPRERDWYF
V gene: TRBV6-5; D gene: -; J gene: TRBJ1-5; clone size: -; CDR3 DNA: TGTGCCAGCAGTTACGGACACTCTAGCAATCAGCCCCAGCATTTT; CDR3 protein: CASSYGHSSNQPQHF
V gene: TRBV7-9; D gene: TRBD1; J gene: TRBJ2-7; clone size: -; CDR3 DNA: TGTGCCAGTACGACCGGGACAGGCTCCTACGAGCAGTACTTC; CDR3 protein: CASTTGTGSYEQYF
V gene: TRBV7-2; D gene: TRBD2; J gene: TRBJ2-3; clone size: -; CDR3 DNA: TGTGCCAGCAGCTTGAGGGGTTCCGCGGGAGCAAGATTTAGGGATACGCAGTATTTT; CDR3 protein: CASSLRGSAGARFRDTQYF
V gene: TRBV9; D gene: TRBD2; J gene: TRBJ2-3; clone size: -; CDR3 DNA: TGTGCCAGCAGCGTAGCATCTAGCGGGGCTCGCACAGATACGCAGTATTTT; CDR3 protein: CASSVASSGARTDTQYF
V gene: TRBV15; D gene: -; J gene: TRBJ1-5; clone size: -; CDR3 DNA: TGTGCCACCAGCAGAGATCTAGGCAGTTATCAGCCCCAGCATTTT; CDR3 protein: CATSRDLGSYQPQHF
V gene: TRBV14; D gene: -; J gene: TRBJ1-2; clone size: -; CDR3 DNA: TGTGCCAGCAGCTCTGGATCCAACCCCCTTGGCTACACCTTC; CDR3 protein: CASSSGSNPLGYTF
V gene: TRBV6-5; D gene: TRBD1; J gene: TRBJ1-1; clone size: -; CDR3 DNA: TGTGCCAGCAGTTGGGGCGGCAGGGGGGGGACTGAAGCTTTCTTT; CDR3 protein: CASSWGGRGGTEAFF
V gene: TRBV20-1; D gene: -; J gene: TRBJ2-3; clone size: -; CDR3 DNA: TGCAGTGCTCCCCTCGGCGGAAACACAGATACGCAGTATTTT; CDR3 protein: CSAPLGGNTDTQYF
V gene: TRBV6-5; D gene: -; J gene: TRBJ2-6; clone size: -; CDR3 DNA: TGTGCCAGCAGTTACTCCCGGGCTGGGGCCAACGTCCTGACTTTC; CDR3 protein: CASSYSRAGANVLTF
V gene: TRBV7-2; D gene: -; J gene: TRBJ2-2; clone size: few; CDR3 DNA: TGTGCCAGCAGCTTAGTAGGGCGGACGAACACCGGGGAGCTGTTTTTT; CDR3 protein: CASSLVGRTNTGELFF
V gene: TRBV20-1; D gene: TRBD1; J gene: TRBJ2-1; clone size: -; CDR3 DNA: TGCAGTGCTAATGACAGGGGGGGATCGGACAATGAGCAGTTCTTC; CDR3 protein: CSANDRGGSDNEQFF
V gene: TRBV14; D gene: -; J gene: TRBJ1-6; clone size: -; CDR3 DNA: TGTGCCAGCAGCCAAGATCGAGTCCCGAATTCACCCCTCCACTTT; CDR3 protein: CASSQDRVPNSPLHF
V gene: TRBV20-1; D gene: -; J gene: TRBJ2-7; clone size: -; CDR3 DNA: TGCAGTGCGAACAAACGGCCAGGCGAGCAGTACTTC; CDR3 protein: CSANKRPGEQYF
V gene: TRBV10-3; D gene: -; J gene: TRBJ1-5; clone size: few; CDR3 DNA: TGTGCCATCAGTGAGTCGGGAGGACAGCCCCAGCATTTT; CDR3 protein: CAISESGGQPQHF